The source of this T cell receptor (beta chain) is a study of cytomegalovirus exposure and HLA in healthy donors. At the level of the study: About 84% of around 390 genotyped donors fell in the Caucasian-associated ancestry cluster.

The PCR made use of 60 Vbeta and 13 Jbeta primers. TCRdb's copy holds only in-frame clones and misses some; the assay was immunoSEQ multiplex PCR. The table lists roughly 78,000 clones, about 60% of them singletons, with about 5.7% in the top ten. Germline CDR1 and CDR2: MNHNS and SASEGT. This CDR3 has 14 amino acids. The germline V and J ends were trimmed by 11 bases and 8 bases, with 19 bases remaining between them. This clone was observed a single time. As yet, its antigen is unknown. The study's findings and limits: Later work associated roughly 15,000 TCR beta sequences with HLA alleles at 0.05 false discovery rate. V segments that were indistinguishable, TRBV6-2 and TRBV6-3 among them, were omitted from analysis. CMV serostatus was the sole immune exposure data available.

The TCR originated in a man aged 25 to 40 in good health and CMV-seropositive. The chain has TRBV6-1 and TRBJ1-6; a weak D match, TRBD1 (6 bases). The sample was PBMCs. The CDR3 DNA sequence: TGTGCCGGCACAACGGACAGTGGGTATTCACCCCTCCACTTT. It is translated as CAGTTDSGYSPLHF.